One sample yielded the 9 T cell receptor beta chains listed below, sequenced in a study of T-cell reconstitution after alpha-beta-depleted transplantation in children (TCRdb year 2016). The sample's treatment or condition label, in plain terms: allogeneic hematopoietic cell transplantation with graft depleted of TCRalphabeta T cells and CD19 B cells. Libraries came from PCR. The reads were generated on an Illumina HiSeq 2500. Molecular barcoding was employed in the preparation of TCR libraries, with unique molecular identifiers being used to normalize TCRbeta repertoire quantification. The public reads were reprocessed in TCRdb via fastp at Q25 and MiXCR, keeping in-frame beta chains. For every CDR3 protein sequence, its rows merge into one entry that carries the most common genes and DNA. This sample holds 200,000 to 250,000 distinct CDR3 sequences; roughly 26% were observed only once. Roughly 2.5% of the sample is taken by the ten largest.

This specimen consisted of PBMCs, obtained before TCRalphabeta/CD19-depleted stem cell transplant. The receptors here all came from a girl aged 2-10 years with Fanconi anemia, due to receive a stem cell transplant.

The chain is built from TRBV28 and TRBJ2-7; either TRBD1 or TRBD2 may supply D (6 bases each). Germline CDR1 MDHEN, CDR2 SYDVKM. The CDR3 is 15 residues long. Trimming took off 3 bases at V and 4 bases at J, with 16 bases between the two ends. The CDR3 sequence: CASSFRYSGAYEQYF. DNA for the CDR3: TGTGCCAGCAGTTTTAGGTACTCGGGGGCGTACGAGCAGTACTTC. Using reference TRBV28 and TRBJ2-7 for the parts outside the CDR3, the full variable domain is DVKVTQSSRYLVKRTGEKVFLECVQDMDHENMFWYRQDPGLGLRLIYFSYDVKMKEKGDIPEGYSVSREKKERFSLILESASTNQTSMYLCASSFRYSGAYEQYFGPGTRLTVT.

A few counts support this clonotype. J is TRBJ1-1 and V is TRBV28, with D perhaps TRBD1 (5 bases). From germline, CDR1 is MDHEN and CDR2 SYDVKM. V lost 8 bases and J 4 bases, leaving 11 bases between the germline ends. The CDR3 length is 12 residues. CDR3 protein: CASAQTVTEAFF. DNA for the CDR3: TGTGCCAGCGCCCAGACAGTCACTGAAGCTTTCTTT.

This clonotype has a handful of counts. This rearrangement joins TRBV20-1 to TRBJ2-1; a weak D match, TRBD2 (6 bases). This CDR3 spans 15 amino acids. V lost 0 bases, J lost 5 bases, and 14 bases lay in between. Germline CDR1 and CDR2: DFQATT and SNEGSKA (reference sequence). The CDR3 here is CSARDPREIHNEQFF. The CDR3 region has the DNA TGCAGTGCTAGAGATCCACGGGAGATCCACAATGAGCAGTTCTTC.

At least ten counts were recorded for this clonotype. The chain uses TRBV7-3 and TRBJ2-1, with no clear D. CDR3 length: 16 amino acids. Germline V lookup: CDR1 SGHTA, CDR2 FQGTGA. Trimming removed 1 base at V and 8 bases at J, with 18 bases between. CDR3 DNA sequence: TGTGCCAGCAGCTTAATGGCCGGGCCCCTGGGCGATGAGCAGTTCTTC. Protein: CASSLMAGPLGDEQFF.

CDR3 sequence reads: CSAIGAAGGYTF. CDR3 coding DNA: TGCAGTGCTATTGGGGCGGCAGGTGGCTACACCTTC. The V call is TRBV20-1, the J call TRBJ1-2, with D possibly being TRBD1 (5 bases). This CDR3 spans 12 amino acids. V was cut by 4 bases and J by 7 bases, with 13 bases left in between. From germline, CDR1 is DFQATT and CDR2 SNEGSKA (reference sequence).

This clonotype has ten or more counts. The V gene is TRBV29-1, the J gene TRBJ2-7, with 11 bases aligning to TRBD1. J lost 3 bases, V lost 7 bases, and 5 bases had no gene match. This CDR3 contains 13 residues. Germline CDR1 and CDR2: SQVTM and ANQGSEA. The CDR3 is CSAGTGGYYEQYF. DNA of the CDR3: TGCAGCGCTGGGACAGGGGGATACTACGAGCAGTACTTC.

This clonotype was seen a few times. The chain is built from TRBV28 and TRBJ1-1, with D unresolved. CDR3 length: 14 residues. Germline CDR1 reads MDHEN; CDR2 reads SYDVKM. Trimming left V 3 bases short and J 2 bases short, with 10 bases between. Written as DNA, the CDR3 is TGTGCCAGCAGTTTTGCCGGTGGTAACACTGAAGCTTTCTTT. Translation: CASSFAGGNTEAFF.

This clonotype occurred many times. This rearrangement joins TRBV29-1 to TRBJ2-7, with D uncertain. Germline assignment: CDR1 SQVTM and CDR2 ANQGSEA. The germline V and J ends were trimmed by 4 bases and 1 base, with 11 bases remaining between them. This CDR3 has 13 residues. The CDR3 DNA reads TGCAGCGTTGCAGATCCCTTTTCCTACGAGCAGTACTTC. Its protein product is CSVADPFSYEQYF.

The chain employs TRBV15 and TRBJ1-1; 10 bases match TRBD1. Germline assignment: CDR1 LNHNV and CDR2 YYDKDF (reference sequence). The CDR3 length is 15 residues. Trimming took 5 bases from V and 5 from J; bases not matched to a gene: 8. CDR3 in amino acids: CATSSRTGGGTEAFF. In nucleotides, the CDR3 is TGTGCCACCAGCTCTCGGACAGGGGGAGGAACTGAAGCTTTCTTT.